These 12 T cell receptor beta chains share one sample of origin, sequenced in a study of blood T cell repertoires in COVID-19. Profiling relied on immunoSEQ multiplex PCR, and the TCRdb table lists in-frame clones only, not all of them. This sample has over 150,000 clones, with 75% to 90% found just once. The specimen was PBMCs or T cells enriched from blood (not recorded which). The source is a woman aged 60-75 years who had recovered from COVID-19.

The chain combines TRBV7-2 with TRBJ2-3, with D perhaps TRBD1 (5 bases). Between the trimmed V and J ends, which lost 1 base and 6 bases, there was a span of 17 bases. CDR1 is SGHTA and CDR2 is FQGNSA in the germline V gene. There are 16 residues in the CDR3. CDR3 protein: CASSLGSSKGFDTQYF. DNA for the CDR3: TGTGCCAGCAGCTTAGGGTCTAGTAAGGGGTTTGATACGCAGTATTTT.

CDR3 in DNA: TGCGCCAGCAGTGACAGGGGGCGAACTGAAGCTTTCTTT. It is translated as CASSDRGRTEAFF. This chain connects TRBV10-1 to TRBJ1-1; 8 bases align to TRBD1. The CDR3 consists of 13 residues. V gave up 3 bases and J gave up 5 bases; unmatched junction bases: 2. Germline loops: CDR1 WNHNN, CDR2 SYGVQD (reference sequence).

The chain combines TRBV10-1 with TRBJ2-3; maybe TRBD1 (6 bases). V dropped 0 bases and J dropped 6 bases, with 10 bases sitting between them. This CDR3 has 14 residues. CDR1 is WNHNN and CDR2 is SYGVQD in the germline V gene (reference sequence). The CDR3 DNA is TGCGCCAGCAGTGAGTCTGCAGGGGCCGATACGCAGTATTTT. It yields the protein CASSESAGADTQYF.

The chain combines TRBV9 with TRBJ1-2; 7 nucleotides align to TRBD1. V lost 4 bases to trimming and J lost 0 bases; unmatched junction nucleotides: 6. The germline V gene has CDR1 SGDLS and CDR2 YYNGEE. The CDR3 runs 15 residues. The CDR3 protein is CASSPGTDSNYGYTF. The CDR3 bases are TGTGCCAGCAGCCCAGGGACAGATTCTAACTATGGCTACACCTTC.

The chain links TRBV18 to TRBJ1-6; 8 bases fit TRBD1. In germline, CDR1 is KGHSH, CDR2 LQKENI. This CDR3 is 15 amino acids long. J gave up 8 bases and V 3 bases, and 6 bases lay outside the gene matches. CDR3 coding DNA: TGTGCCAGCTCACCCTATGAGACAGGGGATTCACCCCTCCACTTT. This gives the protein CASSPYETGDSPLHF.

The V call is TRBV18, the J call TRBJ1-3; TRBD1 aligns across 7 bases. Losses at the gene ends were 8 bases for V and 0 bases for J; bases not matched to a gene: 1. The V gene's germline CDR1 is KGHSH and CDR2 LQKENI. The CDR3 runs to 13 residues. In DNA form, the CDR3 reads TGTGCCAGCCGGGACAGCTCTGGAAACACCATATATTTT. This codes for CASRDSSGNTIYF.

The chain carries TRBV19 and TRBJ2-1, with 9 bases matching TRBD1. Per germline, CDR1 LNHDA and CDR2 SQIVND (reference sequence). The CDR3 length is 15 residues. J gave up 6 bases and V 5 bases, and 8 bases lay outside the gene matches. CDR3 in amino acids: CASSDSETGGNEQFF. The CDR3 DNA follows: TGTGCCAGTAGTGATTCCGAGACAGGGGGCAATGAGCAGTTCTTC.

The chain recombines TRBV9 with TRBJ1-2, with 7 bases lining up with TRBD1. The V segment lost 4 bases and the J segment 3 bases; nucleotides outside the gene matches: 9. The CDR3 contains 15 residues. The germline V gene has CDR1 SGDLS and CDR2 YYNGEE. The chain's CDR3 is CASSSRTGGHYGYTF. The CDR3 nucleotides are TGTGCCAGCAGCTCCCGGACAGGAGGGCACTATGGCTACACCTTC.

CDR3 sequence reads: CAWRIQGGPETQYF. The CDR3 DNA reads TGTGCCTGGAGAATCCAAGGGGGTCCAGAGACCCAGTACTTC. J is TRBJ2-5 and V is TRBV30, with D maybe TRBD1 (6 bases). The CDR3 spans 14 residues. The V end lost 3 bases, the J end lost 4 bases, and 15 bases lay between the germline ends. Germline assignment: CDR1 GTSNPN and CDR2 SVGIG (reference sequence). Filled out from reference TRBV30 and TRBJ2-5, the complete variable domain reads SQTIHQWPATLVQPVGSPLSLECTVEGTSNPNLYWYRQAAGRGLQLLFYSVGIGQISSEVPQNLSASRPQDRQFILSSKKLLLSDSGFYLCAWRIQGGPETQYFGPGTRLLVL.

This chain uses TRBV2 with TRBJ2-7, with D perhaps TRBD1 (5 bases). The CDR3 runs 14 residues. The V gene's germline CDR1 is SNHLY and CDR2 FYNNEI. With 8 bases removed from V and 3 bases from J, the gap between germline ends came to 17 bases. The DNA of the CDR3 is TGTGCCAGCGTCCGCAGGGCGATTCTCTACGAGCAGTACTTC. Its protein product is CASVRRAILYEQYF.

This clone was seen just once. The chain couples TRBV27 to TRBJ1-2, with D perhaps matching TRBD1 (5 bases). Trimming took off 5 bases at V and 3 bases at J, with 13 bases between the two ends. The CDR3 runs 14 residues. Germline-derived CDR1 and CDR2 are MNHEY and SMNVEV (reference sequence). In DNA form, the CDR3 reads TGTGCCAGCAGTCTCACGGGGGTAGACTATGGCTACACCTTC. Translating it yields CASSLTGVDYGYTF.

The chain uses TRBV19 and TRBJ2-2; possibly TRBD2 for D (5 bases). The CDR3 has 15 amino acids. Trimming left V 2 bases short and J 2 bases short, with 9 bases between. Germline CDR1 LNHDA, CDR2 SQIVND (reference sequence). The CDR3 reads CASSILTGNTGELFF. The CDR3 DNA follows: TGTGCCAGTAGTATATTGACGGGAAACACCGGGGAGCTGTTTTTT.